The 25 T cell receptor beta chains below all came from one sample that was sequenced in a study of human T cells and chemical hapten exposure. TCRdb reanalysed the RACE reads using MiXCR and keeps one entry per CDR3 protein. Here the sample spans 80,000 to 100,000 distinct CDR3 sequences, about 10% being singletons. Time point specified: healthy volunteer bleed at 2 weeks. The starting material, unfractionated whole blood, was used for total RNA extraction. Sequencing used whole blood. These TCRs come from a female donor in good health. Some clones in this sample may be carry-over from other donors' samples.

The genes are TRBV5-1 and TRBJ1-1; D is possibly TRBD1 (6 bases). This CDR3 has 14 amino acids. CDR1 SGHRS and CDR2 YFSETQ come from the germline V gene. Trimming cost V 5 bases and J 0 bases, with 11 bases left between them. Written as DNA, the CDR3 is TGCGCCAGCAGGCAGGGGTCTCTGAACACTGAAGCTTTCTTT. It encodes CASRQGSLNTEAFF.

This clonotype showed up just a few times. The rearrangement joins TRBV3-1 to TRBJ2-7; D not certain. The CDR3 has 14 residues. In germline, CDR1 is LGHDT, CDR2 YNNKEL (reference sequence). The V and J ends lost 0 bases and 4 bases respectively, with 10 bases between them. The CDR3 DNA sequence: TGTGCCAGCAGCCAAGAGCAGGATGAGTACGAGCAGTACTTC. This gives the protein CASSQEQDEYEQYF.

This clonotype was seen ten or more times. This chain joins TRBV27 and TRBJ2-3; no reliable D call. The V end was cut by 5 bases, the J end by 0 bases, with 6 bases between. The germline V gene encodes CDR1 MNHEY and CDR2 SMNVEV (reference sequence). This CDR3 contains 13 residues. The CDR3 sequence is CASSPDSTDTQYF. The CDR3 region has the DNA TGTGCCAGCAGTCCAGACAGCACAGATACGCAGTATTTT.

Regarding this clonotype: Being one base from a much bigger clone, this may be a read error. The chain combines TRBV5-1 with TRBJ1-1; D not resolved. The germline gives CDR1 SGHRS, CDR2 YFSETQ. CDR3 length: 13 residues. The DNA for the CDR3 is TGCGACAGCAGCATGGACGTCAGCACTGAAGCTTTCTTT. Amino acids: CDSSMDVSTEAFF.

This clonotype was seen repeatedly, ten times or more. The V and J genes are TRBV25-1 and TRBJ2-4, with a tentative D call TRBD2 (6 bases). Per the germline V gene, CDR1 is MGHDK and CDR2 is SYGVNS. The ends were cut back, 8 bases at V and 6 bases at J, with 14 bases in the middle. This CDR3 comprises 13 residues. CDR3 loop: CASGGTGVNIQYF. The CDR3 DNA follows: TGTGCCAGCGGGGGGACGGGTGTAAACATTCAGTACTTC.

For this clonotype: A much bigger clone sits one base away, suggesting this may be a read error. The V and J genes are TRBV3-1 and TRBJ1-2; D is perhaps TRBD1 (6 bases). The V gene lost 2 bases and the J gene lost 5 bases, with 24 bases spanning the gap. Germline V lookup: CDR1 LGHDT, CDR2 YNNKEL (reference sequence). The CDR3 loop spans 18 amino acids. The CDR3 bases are TGTGCCAGCAGCCAACCGACCAGGGGCGGCGGTTTGACATATGGCTACACCTTC. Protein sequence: CASSQPTRGGGLTYGYTF.

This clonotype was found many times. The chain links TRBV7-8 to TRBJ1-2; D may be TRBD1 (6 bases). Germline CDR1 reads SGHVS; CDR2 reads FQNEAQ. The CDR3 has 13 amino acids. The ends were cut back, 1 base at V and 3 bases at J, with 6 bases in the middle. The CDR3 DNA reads TGTGCCAGCAGCTTAGGGACAGACTATGGCTACACCTTC. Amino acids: CASSLGTDYGYTF.

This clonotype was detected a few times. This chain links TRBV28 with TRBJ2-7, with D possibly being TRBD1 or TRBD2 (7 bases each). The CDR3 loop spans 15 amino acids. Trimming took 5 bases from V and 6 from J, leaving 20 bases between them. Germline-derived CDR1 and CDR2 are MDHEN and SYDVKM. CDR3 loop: CASSPPRGTIGEQYF. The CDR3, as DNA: TGTGCCAGCAGTCCCCCCAGGGGGACTATAGGCGAGCAGTACTTC.

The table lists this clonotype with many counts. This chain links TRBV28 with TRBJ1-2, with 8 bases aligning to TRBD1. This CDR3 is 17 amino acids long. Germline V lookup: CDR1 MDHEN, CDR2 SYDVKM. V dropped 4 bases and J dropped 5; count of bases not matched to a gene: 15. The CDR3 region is CASSSPGDRGGRYGYTF. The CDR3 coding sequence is TGTGCCAGCAGTTCCCCGGGAGACAGGGGAGGAAGGTATGGCTACACCTTC.

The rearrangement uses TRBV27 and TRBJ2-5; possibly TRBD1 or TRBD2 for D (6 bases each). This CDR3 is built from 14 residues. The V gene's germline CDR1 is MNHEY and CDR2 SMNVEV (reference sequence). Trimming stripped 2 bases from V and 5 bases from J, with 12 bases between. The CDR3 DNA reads TGTGCCAGCAGTTTAGTGGGGGGCGGGGAGACCCAGTACTTC. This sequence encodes CASSLVGGGETQYF.

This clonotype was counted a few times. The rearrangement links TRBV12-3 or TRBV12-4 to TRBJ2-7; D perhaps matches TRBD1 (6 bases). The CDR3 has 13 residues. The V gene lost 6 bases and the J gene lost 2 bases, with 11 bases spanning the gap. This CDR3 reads CASSRQAAYEQYF. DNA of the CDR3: TGTGCCAGCAGCCGACAGGCCGCCTACGAGCAGTACTTC.

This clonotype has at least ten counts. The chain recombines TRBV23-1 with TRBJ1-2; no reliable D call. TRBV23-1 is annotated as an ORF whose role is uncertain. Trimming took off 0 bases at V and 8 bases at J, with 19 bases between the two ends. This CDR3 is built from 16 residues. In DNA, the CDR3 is TGCGCCAGCAGTCAATCGAAAGGAGCCTTACTCGGGGGCTACACCTTC. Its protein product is CASSQSKGALLGGYTF.

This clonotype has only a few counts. CDR3 sequence reads: CASSPDRATEAFF. CDR3 coding DNA: TGTGCCAGCAGCCCAGACAGGGCCACTGAAGCTTTCTTT. The chain uses TRBV6-6 and TRBJ1-1; TRBD1 agrees at 7 bases. The CDR3 consists of 13 residues. Unmatched junction bases numbered 5, after V lost 6 bases and J lost 4 bases. Germline-derived CDR1 and CDR2 are MNHNY and SVGAGI (reference sequence).

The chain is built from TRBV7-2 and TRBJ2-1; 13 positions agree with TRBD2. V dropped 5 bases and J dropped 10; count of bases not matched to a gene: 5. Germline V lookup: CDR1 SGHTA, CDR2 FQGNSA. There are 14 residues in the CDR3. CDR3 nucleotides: TGTGCCAGCAGCCGGACTAGCGGGAGTGAGGAGCAGTTCTTC. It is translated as CASSRTSGSEEQFF.

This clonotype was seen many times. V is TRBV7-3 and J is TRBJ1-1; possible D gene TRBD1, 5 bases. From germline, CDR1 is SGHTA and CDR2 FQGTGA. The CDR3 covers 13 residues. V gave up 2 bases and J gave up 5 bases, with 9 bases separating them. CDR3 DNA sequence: TGTGCCAGCAGCTTATCTTGGGGGACTGAAGCTTTCTTT. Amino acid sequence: CASSLSWGTEAFF.

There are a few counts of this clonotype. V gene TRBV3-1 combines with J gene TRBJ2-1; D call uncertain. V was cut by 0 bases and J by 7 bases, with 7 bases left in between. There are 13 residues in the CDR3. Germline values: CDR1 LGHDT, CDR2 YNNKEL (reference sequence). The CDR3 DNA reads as TGTGCCAGCAGCCAAGAGGACGGGAATGAGCAGTTCTTC. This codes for CASSQEDGNEQFF.

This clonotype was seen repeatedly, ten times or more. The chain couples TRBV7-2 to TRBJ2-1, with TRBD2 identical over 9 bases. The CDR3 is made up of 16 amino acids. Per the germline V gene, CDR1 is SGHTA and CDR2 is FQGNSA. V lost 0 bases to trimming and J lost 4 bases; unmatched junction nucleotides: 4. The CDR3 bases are TGTGCCAGCAGCTTAGCGGGGACTAGCTCGTACAATGAGCAGTTCTTC. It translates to CASSLAGTSSYNEQFF.

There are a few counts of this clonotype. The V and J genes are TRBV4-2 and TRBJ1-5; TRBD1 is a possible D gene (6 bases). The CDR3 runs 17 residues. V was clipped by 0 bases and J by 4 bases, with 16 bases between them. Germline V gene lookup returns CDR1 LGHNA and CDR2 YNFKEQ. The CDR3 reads CASSQDKGGRMNQPQHF. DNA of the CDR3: TGTGCCAGCAGCCAAGATAAGGGGGGCAGAATGAATCAGCCCCAGCATTTT.

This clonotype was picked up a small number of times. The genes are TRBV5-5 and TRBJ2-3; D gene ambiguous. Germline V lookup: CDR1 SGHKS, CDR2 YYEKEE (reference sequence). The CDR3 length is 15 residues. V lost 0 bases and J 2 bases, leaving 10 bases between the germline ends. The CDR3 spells CASSLDRVVTDTQYF. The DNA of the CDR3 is TGTGCCAGCAGCTTGGACAGAGTAGTCACAGATACGCAGTATTTT.

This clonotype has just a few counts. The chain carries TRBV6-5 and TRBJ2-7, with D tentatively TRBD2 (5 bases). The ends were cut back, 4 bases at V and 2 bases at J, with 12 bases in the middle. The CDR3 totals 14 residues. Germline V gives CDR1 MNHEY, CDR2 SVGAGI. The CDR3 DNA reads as TGTGCCAGCAGTTCCCTGGGGAGTGCCTACGAGCAGTACTTC. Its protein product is CASSSLGSAYEQYF.

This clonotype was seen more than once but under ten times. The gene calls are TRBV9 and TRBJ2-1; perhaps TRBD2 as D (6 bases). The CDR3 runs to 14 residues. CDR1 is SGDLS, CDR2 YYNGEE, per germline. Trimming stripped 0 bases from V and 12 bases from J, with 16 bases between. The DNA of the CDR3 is TGTGCCAGCAGCGTAGCGGAGGGTAGCCTGGTGCAGTTCTTC. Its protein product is CASSVAEGSLVQFF.

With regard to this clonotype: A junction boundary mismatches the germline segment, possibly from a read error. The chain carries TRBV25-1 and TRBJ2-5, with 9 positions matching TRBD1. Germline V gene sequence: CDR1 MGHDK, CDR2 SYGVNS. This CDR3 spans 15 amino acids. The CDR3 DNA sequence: TGTGCCAGAAGTGCCTGGACAGGGGCAGGAGAGACCCAGTACTTC. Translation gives CARSAWTGAGETQYF.

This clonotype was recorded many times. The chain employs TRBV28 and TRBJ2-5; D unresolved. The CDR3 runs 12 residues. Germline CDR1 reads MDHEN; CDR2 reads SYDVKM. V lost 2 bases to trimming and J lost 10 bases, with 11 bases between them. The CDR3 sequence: CASSLGLGDQYF. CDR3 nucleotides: TGTGCCAGCAGTTTAGGATTGGGCGACCAGTACTTC. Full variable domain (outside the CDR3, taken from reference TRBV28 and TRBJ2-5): DVKVTQSSRYLVKRTGEKVFLECVQDMDHENMFWYRQDPGLGLRLIYFSYDVKMKEKGDIPEGYSVSREKKERFSLILESASTNQTSMYLCASSLGLGDQYFGPGTRLLVL.

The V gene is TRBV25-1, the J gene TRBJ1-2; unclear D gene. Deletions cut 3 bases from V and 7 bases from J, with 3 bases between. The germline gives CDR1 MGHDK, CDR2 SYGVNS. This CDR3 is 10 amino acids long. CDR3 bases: TGTGCCAGCAGTGATGTTGGCTACACCTTC. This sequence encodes CASSDVGYTF.

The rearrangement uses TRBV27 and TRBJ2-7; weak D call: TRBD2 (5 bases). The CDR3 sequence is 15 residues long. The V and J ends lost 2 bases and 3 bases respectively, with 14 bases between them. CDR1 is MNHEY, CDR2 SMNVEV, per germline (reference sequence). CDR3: CASSLKRGPHYEQYF. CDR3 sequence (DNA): TGTGCCAGCAGTTTAAAAAGAGGGCCCCACTACGAGCAGTACTTC.